The sequence of this TCR beta chain was determined in a study of cytomegalovirus exposure and HLA in healthy donors. Notes on the study in general: Cytomegalovirus association was assigned to approximately 160 TCR beta chains. In vitro data verified a few CMV-associated chains as specific for CMV antigens. Later analysis identified about 18,000 TCR beta sequences associated with HLA alleles, using a false discovery rate threshold of 0.05. In an earlier analysis, most TCR beta V segments were productive about 87% or about 30% of the time.

A note on this clone: Antigen: not known.

The study ran its PCR with 60 Vbeta and 13 Jbeta primers. Sequencing used immunoSEQ multiplex PCR; TCRdb keeps in-frame clones, though not all of them. Of about 150,000 clones listed, around 75% were seen once; the top ten hold about 1.5%. With V trimmed by 7 bases and J by 8 bases, 8 bases remained unmatched. CDR3 length: 13 amino acids. CDR1 is WNHNN and CDR2 is SYGVQD in the germline V gene (reference sequence). Sequencing was carried out using PBMCs. The chain is built from TRBV10-1 and TRBJ2-1; 7 nucleotides match TRBD1. The clonotype was recovered from a woman younger than 35 in good health and CMV-seronegative. The chain's CDR3 is CASIRQGSDEQFF. CDR3 bases: TGCGCCAGCATCAGACAGGGCTCAGATGAGCAGTTCTTC.